This T cell receptor (beta chain) was captured by sequencing in a study of blood T cell repertoires in COVID-19. Per the original data handling: By means of reference gene primer amplification, nucleated cell counts were estimated. The table came from immunoSEQ multiplex PCR; TCRdb's copy has only in-frame clones and leaves some out. V and J calls and clone size are as listed in that table; D and trimming were resolved from the DNA. This table has about 150,000 clones, approximately 90% appearing once. This CDR3 has 13 amino acids. The V end lost 2 bases, the J end lost 5 bases, and 9 bases lay between the germline ends. CDR1 and CDR2 (germline): MNHNY, SVGAGI (reference sequence).

The source material was peripheral blood. The origin of this receptor is a man aged 18 to 35 with COVID-19, enrolled during active disease. The V call is TRBV6-6, the J call TRBJ1-2; possibly TRBD1 for D (5 bases). This CDR3 reads CASSYEGVYGYTF. The CDR3 region has the DNA TGTGCCAGCAGTTACGAAGGGGTTTATGGCTACACCTTC.